Listed here are 18 T cell receptor beta chains from one sample, sequenced in a study of prognosis after radiotherapy for stage I lung cancer. Genomic DNA provided the template from which TCR beta CDR3 was amplified by two-round multiplex PCR. First-round PCR used primers specific to each TRBV and TRBJ gene. TCRdb recomputed calls from the multiplex PCR reads with MiXCR, one row per CDR3 protein. In the table there are 20,000 to 25,000 distinct CDR3 sequences, 35% to 40% of which are singletons. Sequencing was performed on PBMCs, taken before or after stereotactic body radiation therapy (not recorded which). These receptors were collected from a donor aged 50 or older with non-small cell lung cancer.

This clonotype occurred many times. A junction end diverges from the germline sequence, so it may reflect a read error. The chain recombines TRBV7-3 with TRBJ2-1; 10 bases fit TRBD2. The CDR3 is 15 amino acids. The V gene's germline CDR1 is SGHTA and CDR2 FQGTGA. The CDR3 spells CTSSSTSGISDEQFF. CDR3 nucleotide sequence: TGTACCAGCAGCTCAACTAGCGGGATATCGGATGAGCAGTTCTTC. The full variable domain, completed using reference TRBV7-3 and TRBJ2-1, is GAGVSQTPSNKVTEKGKYVELRCDPISGHTALYWYRQSLGQGPEFLIYFQGTGAADDSGLPNDRFFAVRPEGSVSTLKIQRTERGDSAVYLCTSSSTSGISDEQFFGPGTRLTVL.

This clonotype was seen repeatedly, ten times or more. The V and J genes are TRBV28 and TRBJ2-7, with D perhaps matching TRBD1 (6 bases). V dropped 2 bases and J dropped 6 bases, with 14 bases sitting between them. CDR1 is MDHEN and CDR2 is SYDVKM in the germline V gene. The CDR3 covers 14 residues. CDR3 sequence (DNA): TGTGCCAGCAGTTTAGCAGGGGCCTGGGGCGAGCAGTACTTC. Its protein product is CASSLAGAWGEQYF.

In its sample, this clonotype ranks as medium-sized. The gene calls are TRBV7-3 and TRBJ1-1; D is uncertain. Germline V gene data show CDR1 as SGHTA and CDR2 as FQGTGA. The CDR3 covers 13 residues. Trimming removed 1 base at V and 4 bases at J, with 7 bases between. The CDR3 is CASSLNLGTEAFF. CDR3 in DNA: TGTGCCAGCAGCTTAAATCTGGGCACTGAAGCTTTCTTT.

This clonotype was recorded many times. V and J are TRBV5-8 and TRBJ1-5; D is unresolved. The ends were cut back, 5 bases at V and 4 bases at J, with 7 bases in the middle. This CDR3 has 12 amino acids. Germline V CDR1 and CDR2: SGHTS, YDEGEE. CDR3 bases: TGTGCCAGCAGGGGTTCTAATCAGCCCCAGCATTTT. Translated, it gives CASRGSNQPQHF.

This clonotype qualifies as medium-sized. The chain employs TRBV12-3 or TRBV12-4 and TRBJ2-2; D not certain. With 8 bases removed from V and 6 bases from J, the gap between germline ends came to 13 bases. The CDR3 extends over 13 amino acids. The CDR3 loop is CASRPRVSGELFF. CDR3 coding DNA: TGTGCCAGCCGCCCACGGGTGTCCGGGGAGCTGTTTTTT.

Comment on this clonotype: A read error may be the cause here, since a much bigger clone is one base away. The chain joins TRBV2 to TRBJ1-5, with D perhaps matching TRBD1 (6 bases). The CDR3 sequence is 15 residues long. Germline lookup yields CDR1 SNHLY and CDR2 FYNNEI. Here the CDR3 reads CASTWTADSNQPQNF. CDR3 in DNA: TGTGCCAGCACCTGGACAGCCGATAGCAATCAGCCCCAGAATTTT.

As regards this clonotype: This likely traces to a read error, being one base from a far larger clone. The V call is TRBV5-1, the J call TRBJ2-5; 11 bases match TRBD2. The J call may be mistaken, given a closer DNA end match to TRBJ2-1. CDR1 and CDR2 (germline): SGHRS, YFSETQ. The CDR3 runs 16 residues. The CDR3 here is CASSPEVAGGHNEQFF. The CDR3 DNA is TGCGCCAGCAGCCCTGAGGTAGCGGGAGGGCATAATGAGCAGTTCTTC.

At least ten counts were recorded for this clonotype. The chain is built from TRBV28 and TRBJ2-2, with unresolved D. V lost 1 base to trimming and J lost 7 bases, with 13 bases between them. The CDR3 covers 15 residues. Germline V gene lookup returns CDR1 MDHEN and CDR2 SYDVKM. For the CDR3, the DNA is TGTGCCAGCAGTTTATCCCCTCTGGGTGGCGGGGAGCTGTTTTTT. Amino acid sequence: CASSLSPLGGGELFF.

This clonotype was seen repeatedly, ten times or more. This may be a read error: a much more frequent sequence differs by one nucleotide. The chain couples TRBV6-1 to TRBJ2-7, with no clear D. The germline CDR1 and CDR2 sequences are MNHNS and SASEGT. The CDR3 covers 13 residues. V was trimmed by 8 bases and J by 5 bases, leaving 16 bases between them. The CDR3 DNA is TGTGCCAGCCTCGTGTCGTTGGAGAACGAGCAGTACTTC. This sequence encodes CASLVSLENEQYF.

This clonotype was seen repeatedly, ten times or more. The rearrangement uses TRBV9 and TRBJ2-3; 8 bases are shared with TRBD1. Per the germline V gene, CDR1 is SGDLS and CDR2 is YYNGEE. The CDR3 length is 15 residues. The ends lost 4 bases at V and 0 bases at J; junction bases unmatched: 4. The CDR3 coding sequence is TGTGCCAGCAGCCCTAGGGACAGGAGCACAGATACGCAGTATTTT. Protein product: CASSPRDRSTDTQYF.

Notes on this clonotype: A much larger clone lies a single base off, so this may be a read error. V usage is TRBV4-1 and J usage is TRBJ2-3; D remains ambiguous. The DNA end lines up better with TRBJ1-5; the J call may be wrong. The CDR3 runs 16 residues. The germline V gene has CDR1 MGHRA and CDR2 YSYEKL. The CDR3 nucleotides are TGCGCCAGCAGCCAAGTAATAGCGGGAGCTTCAGATACGCAGCATTTT. Its protein is CASSQVIAGASDTQHF.

The table lists this clonotype with many counts. The genes are TRBV3-1 and TRBJ2-5, with D unclear. The CDR3 has 14 residues. With 4 bases removed from V and 3 bases from J, the gap between germline ends came to 12 bases. CDR1 and CDR2 from the germline V gene are LGHDT and YNNKEL (reference sequence). The CDR3 coding sequence is TGTGCCAGCAGCCCCTTATCACAGAAAGAGACCCAGTACTTC. It codes for CASSPLSQKETQYF.

The table lists this clonotype with many counts. The chain couples TRBV7-3 to TRBJ2-3; 8 nucleotides agree with TRBD2. J gave up 4 bases and V 5 bases, and 5 bases lay outside the gene matches. The germline V gene has CDR1 SGHTA and CDR2 FQGTGA. The CDR3 spans 14 residues. The CDR3 nucleotides are TGTGCCAGCAGCCCTGGACTAGCTGCAGATACGCAGTATTTT. Translation gives CASSPGLAADTQYF.

This clonotype occurred many times. This sequence joins TRBV2 and TRBJ1-5, with 8 bases identical to TRBD1. The CDR3 runs 13 residues. Trimming at V came to 8 bases and at J to 3 bases, leaving 3 bases not matched to a gene. The germline gives CDR1 SNHLY, CDR2 FYNNEI. Here the CDR3 reads CASGTGYNQPQHF. The CDR3 DNA reads TGTGCCAGCGGGACAGGCTACAATCAGCCCCAGCATTTT.

This clonotype was counted ten times or more. The chain uses TRBV2 and TRBJ2-2, with D possibly matching TRBD1 (6 bases). Trimming removed 6 bases from V and 5 bases from J, with 10 bases in between. CDR3 length equals 13 residues. Germline CDR1 reads SNHLY; CDR2 reads FYNNEI. This CDR3 reads CASSRGRTGELFF. Here the CDR3 DNA reads TGTGCCAGCAGCAGGGGAAGAACCGGGGAGCTGTTTTTT.

The chain is built from TRBV11-2 and TRBJ2-7; no firm D call. The V end was cut by 4 bases, the J end by 6 bases, with 19 bases between. The CDR3 has 15 amino acids. Germline values: CDR1 SGHAT, CDR2 FQNNGV. Here the CDR3 reads CASSSDPPTTSEQYF. The DNA of the CDR3 is TGTGCCAGCAGCTCGGACCCTCCAACTACGAGCGAGCAGTACTTC.

Ten or more counts support this clonotype. This rearrangement joins TRBV28 to TRBJ2-1; 11 positions agree with TRBD2. CDR1 is MDHEN, CDR2 SYDVKM, per germline. This CDR3 has 15 residues. With V trimmed by 10 bases and J by 1 base, 6 bases remained unmatched. DNA of the CDR3: TGTGCCACCTCGACTAGCGGGGATTCCTACAATGAGCAGTTCTTC. Translating gives CATSTSGDSYNEQFF.

Many counts were recorded for this clonotype. The chain carries TRBV15 and TRBJ1-6, with TRBD1 matching 10 bases. There are 17 residues in the CDR3. J lost 7 bases, V lost 2 bases, and 8 bases had no gene match. Germline V gives CDR1 LNHNV, CDR2 YYDKDF (reference sequence). The CDR3 DNA sequence: TGTGCCACCAGCAGAACCCCACGGACAGGGGGGAATTCACCCCTCCACTTT. Its protein is CATSRTPRTGGNSPLHF.